The 10 T cell receptor beta chains below come from one sample, sequenced in a study of T-cell reconstitution after alpha-beta-depleted transplantation in children. Preparation of the TCRbeta library involved a method that used unique molecular identifiers. One entry per CDR3 protein, called by TCRdb with MiXCR from the PCR reads. This sample has roughly 490,000 distinct CDR3 sequences, with more than 9.5% found just once. This material consisted of PBMCs, mostly from graft donor cells, taken 180 days after TCRalphabeta/CD19-depleted stem cell transplant. The receptors derive from a female patient aged 2-10 years who had a stem cell transplant for aplastic anemia, so the T cells may come from the graft donor.

V usage is TRBV12-3 or TRBV12-4 and J usage is TRBJ2-7; D possibly corresponds to TRBD1 (6 bases). Trimming took off 5 bases at V and 3 bases at J, with 17 bases between the two ends. This CDR3 is built from 15 residues. In DNA, the CDR3 is TGTGCCAGCAGTACATGGACAGCAGGCGGCTACGAGCAGTACGTC. Amino acids: CASSTWTAGGYEQYV.

Points on this clonotype: The conserved final phenylalanine or tryptophan is absent from the CDR3, which likely points to a read error. This chain uses TRBV29-1 with TRBJ2-5; D might be TRBD2 (6 bases). CDR1 is SQVTM, CDR2 ANQGSEA, per germline. The V end lost 3 bases, the J end lost 1 base, and 27 bases lay between the germline ends. This CDR3 has 19 residues. The CDR3 is CSVDGVWGFGMGLQETQYS. In DNA, the CDR3 is TGCAGCGTTGATGGCGTTTGGGGGTTCGGGATGGGACTCCAAGAGACCCAGTACTCC.

This clonotype was observed many times. This rearrangement joins TRBV7-2 to TRBJ2-7; TRBD1 matches 8 bases. The ends lost 5 bases at V and 5 bases at J; junction bases unmatched: 8. This CDR3 spans 14 amino acids. Germline CDR1 SGHTA, CDR2 FQGNSA. The CDR3 sequence is CASSPGQGGDEQYF. CDR3 DNA sequence: TGTGCCAGCAGCCCAGGACAGGGAGGCGACGAGCAGTACTTC.

A note on this clonotype: The junction differs from germline at one of its ends, possibly a read error. The V gene is TRBV12-3 or TRBV12-4, the J gene TRBJ2-1; TRBD1 might be the D (5 bases). The CDR3 totals 19 residues. CDR3 bases: TGTACCAGCAGTTTTCGCCCAGGGCTGTCGATTAGCTCCTACAATGAGCAGTTCTTC. This encodes CTSSFRPGLSISSYNEQFF.

This clonotype was counted a few times. V is TRBV19 and J is TRBJ2-5, with 9 bases that match TRBD1. V shed 7 bases and J 5 bases; nucleotides not matched to a gene: 11. Germline CDR1 is LNHDA and CDR2 is SQIVND (reference sequence). The CDR3 runs to 15 residues. CDR3 residues: CASTQGQGSYETQYF. The CDR3 DNA is TGTGCCAGTACACAGGGACAGGGATCTTACGAGACCCAGTACTTC.

This clonotype was seen just once. The chain is built from TRBV14 and TRBJ1-5; D might be TRBD1 (5 bases). Germline V gene data show CDR1 as SGHDN and CDR2 as FVKESK. The V gene lost 4 bases and the J gene lost 7 bases, with 11 bases spanning the gap. This CDR3 region has 13 residues. The DNA of the CDR3 is TGTGCCAGCAGCCGGGGGGGGTTCCAGCCCCAGCATTTT. Translated: CASSRGGFQPQHF.

A few counts support this clonotype. The chain combines TRBV28 with TRBJ1-5; D is unclear. CDR1 MDHEN and CDR2 SYDVKM come from the germline V gene. This CDR3 is 13 amino acids long. V shed 1 base and J shed 6 bases, with 7 bases lying between them. The CDR3 region is CASSLSGIQPQHF. The CDR3 bases are TGTGCCAGCAGTTTATCTGGGATTCAGCCCCAGCATTTT.

In its sample, this clonotype was seen a few times. The V gene is TRBV11-2, the J gene TRBJ2-5, with 9 bases aligning to TRBD2. Losses at the gene ends were 0 bases for V and 6 bases for J; bases not matched to a gene: 8. Germline V gives CDR1 SGHAT, CDR2 FQNNGV. This CDR3 comprises 16 residues. The CDR3 protein is CASSLEWAGGVKTQYF. CDR3 DNA: TGTGCCAGCAGCTTAGAGTGGGCGGGAGGGGTTAAGACCCAGTACTTC.

The sample holds a few counts of this clonotype. V usage is TRBV12-3 or TRBV12-4 and J usage is TRBJ1-2, with D unclear. The CDR3 has 11 amino acids. Trimming took off 5 bases at V and 9 bases at J, with 10 bases between the two ends. CDR3 DNA sequence: TGTGCCAGCAGTCCGACGCTTAGCTACACCTTC. This translates into CASSPTLSYTF.

CDR3 sequence: CASSIWERYTGELFF. The CDR3, as DNA: TGTGCCAGCAGTATCTGGGAGCGGTACACCGGGGAGCTGTTTTTT. The gene calls are TRBV6-1 and TRBJ2-2, with TRBD2 as a possible D gene (5 bases). The CDR3 is 15 residues long. The V and J ends lost 5 bases and 3 bases respectively, with 13 bases between them. Looked up from germline, CDR1 is MNHNS and CDR2 is SASEGT.